The source of this T cell receptor beta chain is a study of early T cells in non-severe SARS-CoV-2 infection. At the level of the study: The chains were unpaired, and the sequenced material was bulk RNA from unsorted whole blood. General observations from the study: Matching with VDJdb favored anti-spike CD8 responses (missing private and CD4 specificities).

Trimming cost V 3 bases and J 9 bases; bases outside gene matches: 8. The CDR3 sequence is 15 residues long. CDR1 is MRHNA, CDR2 SNTAGT, per germline. Individual cDNA molecules received unique molecular identifiers. MiXCR was run by TCRdb on the 5' RACE reads, yielding one entry per CDR3 protein. The profile shows 25,000 to 30,000 distinct CDR3 sequences, roughly 5.7% of them singletons. This clonotype was observed at least ten times. Its specificity is unknown. V is TRBV6-4 and J is TRBJ2-1, with 10 bases matching TRBD2. This sequence originates from an adult who was a healthcare worker with PCR-confirmed SARS-CoV-2 infection or an uninfected control (not recorded which). Specimen: whole blood. The CDR3 region has the DNA TGTGCCAGCAGTGAGTCTAGCGGGAGATTTACTGAGCAGTTCTTC. Its protein product is CASSESSGRFTEQFF.